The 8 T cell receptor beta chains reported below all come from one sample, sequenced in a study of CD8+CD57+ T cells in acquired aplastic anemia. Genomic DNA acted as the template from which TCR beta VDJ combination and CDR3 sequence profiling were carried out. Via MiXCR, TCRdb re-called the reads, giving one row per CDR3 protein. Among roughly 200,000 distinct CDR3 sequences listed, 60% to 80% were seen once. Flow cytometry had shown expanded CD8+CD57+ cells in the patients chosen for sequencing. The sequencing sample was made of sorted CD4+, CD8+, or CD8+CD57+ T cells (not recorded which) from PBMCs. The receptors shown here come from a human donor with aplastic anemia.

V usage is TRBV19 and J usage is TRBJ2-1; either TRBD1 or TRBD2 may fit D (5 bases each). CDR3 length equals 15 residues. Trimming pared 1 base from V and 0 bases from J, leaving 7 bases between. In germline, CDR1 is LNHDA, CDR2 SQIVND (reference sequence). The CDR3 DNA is TGTGCCAGTAGTATAGGGGGGACCTCCTACAATGAGCAGTTCTTC. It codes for CASSIGGTSYNEQFF. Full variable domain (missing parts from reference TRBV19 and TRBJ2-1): DGGITQSPKYLFRKEGQNVTLSCEQNLNHDAMYWYRQDPGQGLRLIYYSQIVNDFQKGDIAEGYSVSREKKESFPLTVTSAQKNPTAFYLCASSIGGTSYNEQFFGPGTRLTVL.

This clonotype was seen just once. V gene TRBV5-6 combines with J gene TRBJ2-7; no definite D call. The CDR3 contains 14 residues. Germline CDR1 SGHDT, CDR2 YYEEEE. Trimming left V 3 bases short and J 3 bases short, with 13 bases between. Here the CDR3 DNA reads TGTGCCAGCAGCTCCAGCTGGGGTAGCTACGAGCAGTACTTC. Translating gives CASSSSWGSYEQYF.

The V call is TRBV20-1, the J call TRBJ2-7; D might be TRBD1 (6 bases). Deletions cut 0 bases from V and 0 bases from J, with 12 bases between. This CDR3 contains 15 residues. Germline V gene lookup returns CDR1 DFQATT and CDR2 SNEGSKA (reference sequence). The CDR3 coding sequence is TGCAGTGCTAGAGACTGGGACACGCTCTCCTACGAGCAGTACTTC. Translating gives CSARDWDTLSYEQYF.

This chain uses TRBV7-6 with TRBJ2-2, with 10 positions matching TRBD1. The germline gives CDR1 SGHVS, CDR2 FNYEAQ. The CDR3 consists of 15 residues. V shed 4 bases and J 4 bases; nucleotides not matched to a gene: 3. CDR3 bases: TGTGCCAGCAGCTACGGACAGGGGGGCACCGGGGAGCTGTTTTTT. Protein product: CASSYGQGGTGELFF.

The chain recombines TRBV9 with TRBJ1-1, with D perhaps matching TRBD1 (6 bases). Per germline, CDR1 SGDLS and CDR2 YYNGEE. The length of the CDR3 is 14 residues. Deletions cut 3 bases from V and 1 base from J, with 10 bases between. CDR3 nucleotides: TGTGCCAGCAGCGCGACAGGACAGAACACTGAAGCTTTCTTT. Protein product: CASSATGQNTEAFF.

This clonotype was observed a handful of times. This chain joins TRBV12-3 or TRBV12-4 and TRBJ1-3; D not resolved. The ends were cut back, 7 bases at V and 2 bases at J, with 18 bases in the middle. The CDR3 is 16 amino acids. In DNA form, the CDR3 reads TGTGCCAGCACCCTTCCGTCAGGACGGCCTGGAAACACCATATATTTT. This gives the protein CASTLPSGRPGNTIYF.

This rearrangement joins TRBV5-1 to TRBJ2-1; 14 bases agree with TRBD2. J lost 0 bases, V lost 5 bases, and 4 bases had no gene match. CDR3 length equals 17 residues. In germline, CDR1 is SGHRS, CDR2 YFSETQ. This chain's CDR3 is CASRGTSGSLSYNEQFF. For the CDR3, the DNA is TGCGCCAGCAGGGGGACTAGCGGGAGCCTCTCCTACAATGAGCAGTTCTTC.

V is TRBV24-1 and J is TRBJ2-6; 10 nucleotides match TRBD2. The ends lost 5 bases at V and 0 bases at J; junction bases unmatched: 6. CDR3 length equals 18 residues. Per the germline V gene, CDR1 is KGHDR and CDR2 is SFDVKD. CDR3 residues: CATSATTSGYSGANVLTF. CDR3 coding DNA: TGTGCCACCAGTGCCACGACTAGCGGGTACTCTGGGGCCAACGTCCTGACTTTC.